This T cell receptor (beta chain) was sequenced for a study of cytomegalovirus exposure and HLA in healthy donors. Study-level points and caveats: A previous analysis found most TCR beta V segments productive roughly 87% or roughly 30% of the time.

Trimming removed 3 bases from V and 0 bases from J, with 8 bases in between. The CDR3 is 14 amino acids. In germline, CDR1 is GTSNPN, CDR2 SVGIG (reference sequence). Vbeta (60) and Jbeta (13) primers were used in the PCR. Per the authors' pipeline: Unique TCR beta chains totaled some 88 million in a later count, with approximately 10 million of them shared. Clones were read by immunoSEQ multiplex PCR, and TCRdb kept only the in-frame ones, dropping some. Clone size and the V and J calls come from that table; the DNA yielded D and trimming. The sample yields 200,000 to 250,000 clones, about 75% seen once. On this clone: Its antigen remains unknown. Other DNA sequences of this sample code for an identical CDR3.

Specimen: PBMCs. The source of this sequence is a woman aged 25 to 39 in good health and CMV-seronegative. The chain combines TRBV30 with TRBJ2-2; TRBD2 is a possible D gene (6 bases). The CDR3 sequence: CAWRRLANTGELFF. CDR3 coding DNA: TGTGCCTGGAGAAGACTAGCGAACACCGGGGAGCTGTTTTTT.